Listed here are 31 T cell receptor beta chains from one sample, sequenced in a study of blood T cell repertoires in COVID-19. Data came from immunoSEQ multiplex PCR; TCRdb stores just in-frame clones and leaves some out. The sample gives about 73,000 clones, 90% of which show up once; about 16% is in the top ten. Specimen: peripheral blood. The receptors here all came from a woman older than 75 with active or convalescent COVID-19.

V gene TRBV5-4 combines with J gene TRBJ2-3, with TRBD2 matching over 11 bases. The length of the CDR3 is 15 residues. The germline CDR1 and CDR2 sequences are SGHNT and YYREEE (reference sequence). The V gene end was trimmed by 0 bases and the J gene end by 7 bases; junction bases not matched to a gene: 4. The DNA for the CDR3 is TGTGCCAGCAGCTTGGCAACTAGCGGGGGAAATACGCAGTATTTT. This codes for CASSLATSGGNTQYF.

J is TRBJ1-1 and V is TRBV19; no reliable D call. The CDR3 totals 17 residues. Germline V gives CDR1 LNHDA, CDR2 SQIVND (reference sequence). Trimming removed 3 bases from V and 1 base from J, with 18 bases in between. The CDR3 is CASSIRRWRETNTEAFF. In DNA, the CDR3 is TGTGCCAGTAGTATCCGAAGGTGGAGGGAAACGAACACTGAAGCTTTCTTT.

The rearrangement links TRBV9 to TRBJ1-5; no clear D. Germline-derived CDR1 and CDR2 are SGDLS and YYNGEE. Trimming left V 4 bases short and J 0 bases short, with 5 bases between. CDR3 length: 13 residues. The CDR3 is CASSSGSNQPQHF. The CDR3 DNA reads TGTGCCAGCAGCTCAGGTAGCAATCAGCCCCAGCATTTT.

V is TRBV2 and J is TRBJ2-1; the D is unclear. The length of the CDR3 is 11 residues. The germline V gene has CDR1 SNHLY and CDR2 FYNNEI. Trimming took 6 bases from V and 2 from J, leaving 2 bases between them. The CDR3 spells CASSTYNEQFF. The CDR3 DNA reads TGTGCCAGCAGCACCTACAATGAGCAGTTCTTC.

The rearrangement uses TRBV5-1 and TRBJ2-2, with D possibly being TRBD1 (7 bases). The CDR3 loop spans 16 amino acids. CDR1 is SGHRS, CDR2 YFSETQ, per germline. V was shortened by 0 bases and J by 4 bases, with 13 bases between the two germline ends. The CDR3 region is CASSLVPGGLTGELFF. The CDR3 DNA sequence: TGCGCCAGCAGCTTGGTGCCAGGGGGACTCACCGGGGAGCTGTTTTTT.

This clone was counted between two and nine times. This sequence joins TRBV4-1 and TRBJ1-5, with 7 bases identical to TRBD1. J gave up 4 bases and V 3 bases, and 9 bases lay outside the gene matches. Germline V gene sequence: CDR1 MGHRA, CDR2 YSYEKL. This CDR3 is built from 16 residues. CDR3 sequence reads: CASSQRGRGANQPQHF. CDR3 nucleotides: TGCGCCAGCAGCCAGAGGGGCAGGGGGGCAAATCAGCCCCAGCATTTT.

This chain connects TRBV12-3 or TRBV12-4 to TRBJ2-5; D uncertain. The CDR3 contains 12 residues. V lost 1 base and J 4 bases, leaving 4 bases between the germline ends. CDR3 in amino acids: CASSLERETQYF. CDR3 in DNA: TGTGCCAGCAGTTTAGAGCGAGAGACCCAGTACTTC.

CDR3 protein: CSASSGDNSPLHF. The DNA of the CDR3 is TGCAGTGCTAGTTCAGGGGATAATTCACCCCTCCACTTT. The V and J genes are TRBV20-1 and TRBJ1-6; TRBD1 might be the D (6 bases). The germline V gene encodes CDR1 DFQATT and CDR2 SNEGSKA (reference sequence). V lost 3 bases to trimming and J lost 5 bases, with 8 bases between them. The CDR3 contains 13 residues.

The genes are TRBV13 and TRBJ2-7, with D possibly being TRBD1 (6 bases). V was shortened by 0 bases and J by 9 bases, with 12 bases between the two germline ends. The CDR3 extends over 13 amino acids. Germline V gene sequence: CDR1 PRHDT, CDR2 FYEKMQ (reference sequence). For the CDR3, the DNA is TGTGCCAGCAGCTTAGGCCAGGGGCTTGGGCAGTACTTC. Encoded protein: CASSLGQGLGQYF.

The V and J genes are TRBV29-1 and TRBJ2-1, with TRBD2 matching 11 bases. CDR1 is SQVTM and CDR2 is ANQGSEA in the germline V gene. This CDR3 has 17 amino acids. The CDR3 is CRDGASGGSSSYNEQFF. CDR3 nucleotides: TGCAGGGACGGGGCTAGCGGGGGGTCGAGCTCCTACAATGAGCAGTTCTTC.

The rearrangement joins TRBV19 to TRBJ1-1; unclear D gene. Trimming removed 5 bases from V and 1 base from J, with 8 bases in between. Germline assignment: CDR1 LNHDA and CDR2 SQIVND (reference sequence). This CDR3 is 13 amino acids long. CDR3 region: CASSAGWNTEAFF. For the CDR3, the DNA is TGTGCCAGTAGTGCCGGGTGGAACACTGAAGCTTTCTTT.

This chain links TRBV28 with TRBJ1-6, with D perhaps matching TRBD1 (5 bases). Trimming removed 6 bases at V and 10 bases at J, with 16 bases between. In germline, CDR1 is MDHEN, CDR2 SYDVKM. This CDR3 is built from 14 residues. The CDR3 nucleotides are TGTGCCAGCAGGGGTGGAGGGGTAAGCTCACCCCTCCACTTT. Residues: CASRGGGVSSPLHF.

This clone was found a few times. The CDR3: CASGFDRGNTEAFF. CDR3 sequence (DNA): TGTGCCAGCGGCTTTGACAGGGGGAACACTGAAGCTTTCTTT. The chain combines TRBV6-5 with TRBJ1-1, with 8 nucleotides matching TRBD1. CDR1 is MNHEY, CDR2 SVGAGI, per germline. With V trimmed by 8 bases and J by 1 base, 6 bases remained unmatched. The CDR3 covers 14 residues.

The V call is TRBV7-7, the J call TRBJ1-5; 12 positions match TRBD1. Per germline, CDR1 SSHAT and CDR2 FNYEAQ (reference sequence). V was pared by 6 bases and J by 2 bases, with 11 bases of the junction left unmatched. This CDR3 comprises 18 residues. CDR3 in amino acids: CASSLPGQGAKGNQPQHF. The CDR3 DNA is TGTGCCAGCAGTCTTCCGGGACAGGGGGCAAAAGGCAATCAGCCCCAGCATTTT.

This rearrangement joins TRBV6-1 to TRBJ2-2; no reliable D call. The CDR3 extends over 13 amino acids. Germline V lookup: CDR1 MNHNS, CDR2 SASEGT. Trimming stripped 6 bases from V and 7 bases from J, with 12 bases between. CDR3 region: CASSRDEVGELFF. The CDR3 region has the DNA TGTGCCAGCAGCCGAGACGAGGTCGGGGAGCTGTTTTTT.

The count of this clone is one. The chain employs TRBV7-8 and TRBJ2-4; weak D call: TRBD1 (5 bases). This CDR3 has 14 amino acids. V gave up 1 base and J gave up 5 bases, with 9 bases separating them. Germline V gene sequence: CDR1 SGHVS, CDR2 FQNEAQ. CDR3 DNA sequence: TGTGCCAGCAGCTTAGTTCCAGGGCAAAACATTCAGTACTTC. Translated: CASSLVPGQNIQYF.

The chain couples TRBV21-1 to TRBJ2-7; the table assigns TRBD2, which was not confirmed against the DNA. TRBV21-1 is annotated as a pseudogene. The CDR3 is 16 residues long. Written as DNA, the CDR3 is TGTGCCAGCAGCACTACCGGACTAGCGGGACCCTGCGAGCAGTACTTC. It specifies CASSTTGLAGPCEQYF.

The V and J genes are TRBV5-1 and TRBJ1-2, with 9 bases identical to TRBD1. Germline CDR1 and CDR2: SGHRS and YFSETQ. CDR3 length: 13 amino acids. The ends lost 4 bases at V and 4 bases at J; junction bases unmatched: 2. The CDR3 nucleotides read TGCGCCAGCAGCGTGGGACAGGGCTATGGCTACACCTTC. It encodes CASSVGQGYGYTF.

V usage is TRBV4-1 and J usage is TRBJ1-1; D ambiguous. The CDR3 is 16 amino acids. From germline, CDR1 is MGHRA and CDR2 YSYEKL. Trimming left V 3 bases short and J 1 base short, with 15 bases between. CDR3 DNA: TGCGCCAGCAGCCACCCGCCGGGGAACAAGAACACTGAAGCTTTCTTT. Translated, it gives CASSHPPGNKNTEAFF.

The genes are TRBV28 and TRBJ2-3; the match to TRBD1 covers 10 bases. This CDR3 has 18 residues. From germline, CDR1 is MDHEN and CDR2 SYDVKM. J lost 1 base, V lost 8 bases, and 15 bases had no gene match. The CDR3 nucleotides are TGTGCCAGCTACTCTCTTCCGGGGGACAGGGGAGGCACAGATACGCAGTATTTT. Its protein product is CASYSLPGDRGGTDTQYF.

The gene calls are TRBV3-1 (or the pseudogene TRBV3-2) and TRBJ2-5, with TRBD1 identical over 8 bases. The CDR3 runs 14 residues. Germline-derived CDR1 and CDR2 are LGHDT and YNNKEL (reference sequence). V shed 3 bases and J 5 bases; nucleotides not matched to a gene: 5. CDR3 in DNA: TGTGCCAGCAGCCAGGACAGGGTAGGGGAGACCCAGTACTTC. Translating it yields CASSQDRVGETQYF.

The gene calls are TRBV6-5 and TRBJ2-7, with 12 bases that match TRBD2. The V gene end was trimmed by 10 bases and the J gene end by 3 bases; junction bases not matched to a gene: 4. CDR3 length equals 13 residues. Germline-derived CDR1 and CDR2 are MNHEY and SVGAGI. The chain's CDR3 is CATQTSGGYEQYF. The CDR3 region has the DNA TGTGCCACCCAGACTAGCGGGGGCTACGAGCAGTACTTC.

The gene calls are TRBV28 and TRBJ1-1; possibly TRBD1 for D (5 bases). The CDR3 consists of 15 residues. V lost 3 bases to trimming and J lost 2 bases, with 13 bases between them. Per germline, CDR1 MDHEN and CDR2 SYDVKM. The CDR3 nucleotides read TGTGCCAGCAGTTTTTTCACGGGGGGAAACACTGAAGCTTTCTTT. Amino acid sequence: CASSFFTGGNTEAFF.

The gene calls are TRBV5-1 and TRBJ2-7, with D possibly TRBD1 on 5 matching bases. Germline loops: CDR1 SGHRS, CDR2 YFSETQ. The ends were cut back, 7 bases at V and 0 bases at J, with 17 bases in the middle. There are 15 residues in the CDR3. The CDR3, as DNA: TGCGCCAGCCGGCCAGGGCCCTACGACTCCTACGAGCAGTACTTC. Translation gives CASRPGPYDSYEQYF. The entire variable domain, with the rest obtained from reference TRBV5-1 and TRBJ2-7, is as follows: KAGVTQTPRYLIKTRGQQVTLSCSPISGHRSVSWYQQTPGQGLQFLFEYFSETQRNKGNFPGRFSGRQFSNSRSEMNVSTLELGDSALYLCASRPGPYDSYEQYFGPGTRLTVT.

V usage is TRBV5-1 and J usage is TRBJ2-3, with 12 bases identical to TRBD1. This CDR3 region has 14 residues. V lost 6 bases and J lost 6; bases outside the gene matches: 5. Germline-derived CDR1 and CDR2 are SGHRS and YFSETQ. CDR3 bases: TGCGCCAGCACCCGGGACAGGGGGCCGGATACGCAGTATTTT. Translated: CASTRDRGPDTQYF.

The chain is built from TRBV5-6 and TRBJ1-1; weak D call: TRBD1 (5 bases). The CDR3 is 13 amino acids. Germline V CDR1 and CDR2: SGHDT, YYEEEE. Trimming took off 1 base at V and 4 bases at J, with 8 bases between the two ends. The CDR3 DNA sequence: TGTGCCAGCAGCTTGAGAAGGGGCACTGAAGCTTTCTTT. It specifies CASSLRRGTEAFF.

This sequence joins TRBV7-2 and TRBJ2-3; D is perhaps TRBD1 (5 bases). Per germline, CDR1 SGHTA and CDR2 FQGNSA. There are 15 residues in the CDR3. V lost 1 base to trimming and J lost 4 bases, with 12 bases between them. The CDR3 nucleotides are TGTGCCAGCAGCTTAGTCAAGGGGCTCTCAGATACGCAGTATTTT. Its translation is CASSLVKGLSDTQYF.

The chain is built from TRBV7-2 and TRBJ1-5; the match to TRBD1 covers 8 bases. The germline CDR1 and CDR2 sequences are SGHTA and FQGNSA. The V and J ends lost 5 bases and 5 bases, in that order; junction bases with no gene match: 5. This CDR3 region has 14 residues. The CDR3 DNA follows: TGTGCCAGCAGCCCCTACAGGGGGGATCAGCCCCAGCATTTT. Translation: CASSPYRGDQPQHF.

This chain uses TRBV19 with TRBJ2-5, with a tentative D call TRBD1 (5 bases). The CDR3 has 13 amino acids. Germline CDR1 and CDR2: LNHDA and SQIVND (reference sequence). The germline V and J ends were trimmed by 3 bases and 8 bases, with 13 bases remaining between them. Written as DNA, the CDR3 is TGTGCCAGTAGTATGTCGAACAGGTTAACCCAGTACTTC. Its translation is CASSMSNRLTQYF.

The chain has TRBV23-1 and TRBJ2-4, with D maybe TRBD2 (5 bases). TRBV23-1 is noted as an ORF with a role that remains uncertain. The V end was cut by 3 bases, the J end by 7 bases, with 13 bases between. This CDR3 has 14 residues. For the CDR3, the DNA is TGCGCCAGCAGTCAGAAGGCCAGAGGGAACATTCAGTACTTC. Translating gives CASSQKARGNIQYF.

The rearrangement links TRBV2 to TRBJ1-3; no clear D gene. Germline loops: CDR1 SNHLY, CDR2 FYNNEI. The CDR3 length is 16 residues. The V end lost 0 bases, the J end lost 0 bases, and 9 bases lay between the germline ends. The CDR3 DNA is TGTGCCAGCAGTGAAGCGGTCGGACTCTCTGGAAACACCATATATTTT. It encodes CASSEAVGLSGNTIYF.